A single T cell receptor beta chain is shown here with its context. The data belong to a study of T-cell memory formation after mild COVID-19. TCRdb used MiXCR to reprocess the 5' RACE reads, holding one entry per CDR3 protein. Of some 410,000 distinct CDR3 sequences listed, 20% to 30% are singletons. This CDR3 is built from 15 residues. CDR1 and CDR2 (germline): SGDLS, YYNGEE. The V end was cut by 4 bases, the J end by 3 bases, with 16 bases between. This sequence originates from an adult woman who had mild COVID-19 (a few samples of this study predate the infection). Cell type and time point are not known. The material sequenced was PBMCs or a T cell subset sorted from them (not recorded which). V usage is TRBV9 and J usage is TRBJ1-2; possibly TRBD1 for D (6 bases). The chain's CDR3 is CASSLGGQLHYGYTF. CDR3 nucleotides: TGTGCCAGCAGCTTAGGGGGGCAGCTGCACTATGGCTACACCTTC.